Following are 18 T cell receptor beta chains from one sample sequenced in a study of vaccination and CD4 T cells after COVID-19. These receptors are not linked to any known antigen. Sequencing of cultured CD4+ T cell DNA used the Oncomine TCR Beta short-read assay. Cultured CD4+ T cells were the source of extracted genomic DNA. TCRdb itself ran the PCR reads through MiXCR, one entry per CDR3 protein. The profile shows approximately 10,000 distinct CDR3 sequences, around a third of them singletons. Specified treatment: approximately nine-day PBMC culture with coronavirus spike peptide pools or control peptides (ViraFEST assay). Harvesting of the unexposed donor's CD4+ T cells predated the COVID-19 pandemic (2011-2018). The specimen was CD4+ T cells from blood, cultured in vitro. The source of these receptors is a human donor in good health.

This clonotype was found a few times. The chain carries TRBV19 and TRBJ2-1; D may correspond to TRBD1 or TRBD2 (5 bases each). The CDR3 is made up of 15 amino acids. V shed 3 bases and J shed 5 bases, with 14 bases lying between them. The germline V gene encodes CDR1 LNHDA and CDR2 SQIVND (reference sequence). The CDR3 nucleotides are TGTGCCAGTAGTATGAGGGCAGGGAGCGACAATGAGCAGTTCTTC. Its translation: CASSMRAGSDNEQFF.

This chain connects TRBV7-2 to TRBJ2-7; 8 bases fit TRBD1. The CDR3 sequence is 15 residues long. V gave up 2 bases and J gave up 5 bases; unmatched junction bases: 8. CDR1 and CDR2 from the germline V gene are SGHTA and FQGNSA. CDR3 in amino acids: CASSLPGQGGNEQYF. CDR3 DNA: TGTGCCAGCAGCTTACCCGGACAGGGCGGAAACGAGCAGTACTTC.

The chain links TRBV7-9 to TRBJ2-7, with D possibly matching TRBD1 (7 bases). The germline gives CDR1 SEHNR, CDR2 FQNEAQ (reference sequence). The CDR3 runs to 16 residues. Trimming removed 5 bases at V and 3 bases at J, with 20 bases between. The DNA for the CDR3 is TGTGCCAGCAGCATCTCACGGGGGACAGACTTCTACGAGCAGTACTTC. It codes for CASSISRGTDFYEQYF.

In this sample, this clonotype turned up a few times. This chain joins TRBV15 and TRBJ2-1; TRBD1 agrees at 10 bases. Germline V gives CDR1 LNHNV, CDR2 YYDKDF (reference sequence). The length of the CDR3 is 17 residues. Trimming cost V 1 base and J 6 bases; bases outside gene matches: 9. The CDR3 bases are TGTGCCACCAGCAGAGTATTCGGACAGGGGGAGGTCAATGAGCAGTTCTTC. This sequence encodes CATSRVFGQGEVNEQFF.

This sequence joins TRBV6-4 and TRBJ2-1; 13 nucleotides line up with TRBD2. CDR3 length: 18 amino acids. V shed 0 bases, J shed 4 bases, and the junction held 6 bases outside the gene matches. The V gene's germline CDR1 is MRHNA and CDR2 SNTAGT. CDR3 sequence: CASSDSLGTSGAYNEQFF. The DNA for the CDR3 is TGTGCCAGCAGTGACTCCCTAGGGACTAGCGGGGCATACAATGAGCAGTTCTTC.

This chain joins TRBV19 and TRBJ2-5; D remains ambiguous. This CDR3 region has 13 residues. The germline V gene encodes CDR1 LNHDA and CDR2 SQIVND (reference sequence). V lost 3 bases to trimming and J lost 1 base, with 6 bases between them. The DNA for the CDR3 is TGTGCCAGTAGTATCGGCACCCAAGAGACCCAGTACTTC. Encoded protein: CASSIGTQETQYF.

The CDR3: CASSLELAGESTYEQYF. The CDR3 bases are TGTGCCAGCAGTTTAGAACTAGCGGGAGAATCGACCTACGAGCAGTACTTC. This sequence joins TRBV28 and TRBJ2-7, with 11 bases aligning to TRBD2. CDR1 MDHEN and CDR2 SYDVKM come from the germline V gene. Trimming removed 2 bases from V and 2 bases from J; junction bases left unmatched: 8. The CDR3 contains 17 residues. Full variable domain (remainder filled in from reference TRBV28 and TRBJ2-7): DVKVTQSSRYLVKRTGEKVFLECVQDMDHENMFWYRQDPGLGLRLIYFSYDVKMKEKGDIPEGYSVSREKKERFSLILESASTNQTSMYLCASSLELAGESTYEQYFGPGTRLTVT.

This clonotype was seen only a few times. V gene TRBV7-2 combines with J gene TRBJ2-5; no definite D call. Trimming removed 3 bases at V and 5 bases at J, with 13 bases between. The CDR3 totals 14 residues. Germline lookup yields CDR1 SGHTA and CDR2 FQGNSA. CDR3 in amino acids: CASSLLESPETQYF. Written as DNA, the CDR3 is TGTGCCAGCAGCTTGCTCGAGTCGCCGGAGACCCAGTACTTC.

This clonotype was seen more than once but under ten times. V and J are TRBV7-8 and TRBJ1-5; no clear D gene. V lost 3 bases to trimming and J lost 6 bases, with 6 bases between them. The length of the CDR3 is 12 residues. CDR1 is SGHVS and CDR2 is FQNEAQ in the germline V gene. CDR3 nucleotide sequence: TGTGCCAGCAGCTTTCGCTCTCAGCCCCAGCATTTT. This codes for CASSFRSQPQHF.

The chain recombines TRBV29-1 with TRBJ1-2; D is unresolved. The CDR3 runs to 10 residues. CDR1 is SQVTM, CDR2 ANQGSEA, per germline. The V end lost 6 bases, the J end lost 8 bases, and 10 bases lay between the germline ends. The chain's CDR3 is CSVSANGYTF. DNA for the CDR3: TGCAGCGTCTCGGCAAACGGCTACACCTTC.

This clonotype was counted between two and nine times. This sequence joins TRBV20-1 and TRBJ2-3; the D gene could be TRBD1 or TRBD2 (5 bases each). This CDR3 is 16 amino acids long. The V gene's germline CDR1 is DFQATT and CDR2 SNEGSKA (reference sequence). Trimming took 0 bases from V and 2 from J, leaving 15 bases between them. In nucleotides, the CDR3 is TGCAGTGCTAGAGACGGAGTGAGGGGTCACACAGATACGCAGTATTTT. Its protein is CSARDGVRGHTDTQYF.

The gene calls are TRBV19 and TRBJ1-5; TRBD1 might be the D (6 bases). Germline assignment: CDR1 LNHDA and CDR2 SQIVND (reference sequence). V was shortened by 8 bases and J by 3 bases, with 11 bases between the two germline ends. The CDR3 has 13 residues. In DNA form, the CDR3 reads TGTGCCAGTGGGGACAATCTCAATCAGCCCCAGCATTTT. Amino acid sequence: CASGDNLNQPQHF.

This clonotype is medium-sized in the sample. This chain links TRBV24-1 with TRBJ1-5; D might be TRBD1 (6 bases). The V gene lost 3 bases and the J gene lost 3 bases, with 8 bases spanning the gap. Germline V CDR1 and CDR2: KGHDR, SFDVKD. The CDR3 is made up of 14 amino acids. The chain's CDR3 is CATSDGGFNQPQHF. The CDR3 DNA sequence: TGTGCCACCAGTGATGGGGGCTTCAATCAGCCCCAGCATTTT.

This rearrangement joins TRBV6-1 to TRBJ2-7; TRBD2 agrees at 9 bases. CDR1 is MNHNS, CDR2 SASEGT, per germline. V shed 7 bases, J shed 6 bases, and the junction held 13 bases outside the gene matches. The CDR3 has 15 amino acids. The CDR3 is CASKGRVAGDGEQYF. In DNA, the CDR3 is TGTGCCAGCAAAGGAAGAGTAGCGGGAGACGGCGAGCAGTACTTC.

The gene calls are TRBV29-1 and TRBJ2-2; 12 bases align to TRBD1. Germline CDR1 reads SQVTM; CDR2 reads ANQGSEA. This CDR3 region has 14 residues. The V and J ends lost 3 bases and 7 bases, in that order; junction bases with no gene match: 3. The chain's CDR3 is CSVEGQGAIGELFF. CDR3 DNA: TGCAGCGTTGAGGGACAGGGGGCGATCGGGGAGCTGTTTTTT.

The rearrangement joins TRBV6-4 to TRBJ2-5; TRBD1 aligns across 7 bases. This CDR3 contains 14 residues. Germline values: CDR1 MRHNA, CDR2 SNTAGT. Trimming removed 3 bases from V and 8 bases from J; junction bases left unmatched: 9. CDR3 sequence reads: CASSDTGAPGTQYF. Here the CDR3 DNA reads TGTGCCAGCAGTGATACAGGGGCCCCAGGAACCCAGTACTTC.

The chain uses TRBV6-1 and TRBJ2-1; TRBD1 aligns across 7 bases. Germline V gene sequence: CDR1 MNHNS, CDR2 SASEGT. The CDR3 is 15 amino acids. The V gene end was trimmed by 7 bases and the J gene end by 8 bases; junction bases not matched to a gene: 14. As DNA, the CDR3 is TGTGCCAGCATAGCCCGGGACAGAAAGATTGATGAGCAGTTCTTC. It encodes CASIARDRKIDEQFF.

The table lists this clonotype with a few counts. The DNA for the CDR3 is TGTGCCAGCAGCTTCCAAGGGGGGACCATAAACACCGGGGAGCTGTTTTTT. Its protein product is CASSFQGGTINTGELFF. The rearrangement joins TRBV7-2 to TRBJ2-2; D assignment may be TRBD1 or TRBD2 (6 bases each). The V gene lost 3 bases and the J gene lost 2 bases, with 16 bases spanning the gap. The length of the CDR3 is 17 residues. Germline CDR1 reads SGHTA; CDR2 reads FQGNSA.